A selection of T cell receptor beta chains follows, all from one sample in a study of OX40 agonist ivuxolimab in advanced cancers. Generated by immunoSEQ multiplex PCR, the TCRdb table keeps only in-frame clones and is missing some. This sample yields tens of thousands of clones, of which 75% to 90% are seen a single time; about 7.2% belongs to the top ten. The material was CD4+ or CD8+ T cells sorted from blood, obtained in a trial of the OX40 agonist ivuxolimab. The origin of the receptors is an adult with an advanced solid tumor such as melanoma, head and neck, liver or kidney cancer. CDR3s include the opening cysteine and the closing phenylalanine or tryptophan. D genes are given only for firm matches. Size is stated for part of the rows, as once, few or many counts, or as a class when the clone is expanded.

V	D	length	size	J	CDR3	DNA
TRBV18	TRBD1	14	-	TRBJ1-1	CASSPPGTGTEAFF	TGTGCCAGCTCACCACCTGGGACAGGCACTGAAGCTTTCTTT
TRBV5-1	TRBD1	16	-	TRBJ2-7	CASSRTGGLGSYEQYF	TGCGCCAGCAGCCGGACAGGGGGCTTAGGGTCCTACGAGCAGTACTTC
TRBV29-1	-	12	-	TRBJ1-2	CSAAGDSKGYTF	TGCAGCGCCGCGGGTGACAGCAAGGGCTACACCTTC
TRBV5-4	TRBD1	16	-	TRBJ1-1	CASSVGTGGMNTEAFF	TGTGCCAGCAGCGTGGGGACAGGGGGAATGAACACTGAAGCTTTCTTT
TRBV5-6	-	14	-	TRBJ1-6	CASSLGDLNSPLHF	TGTGCCAGCAGCTTGGGTGACCTTAATTCACCCCTCCACTTT
TRBV5-1	-	14	-	TRBJ2-1	CASSLGDSYNEQFF	TGCGCCAGCAGCTTGGGCGACAGCTACAATGAGCAGTTCTTC
TRBV7-3	TRBD1	15	-	TRBJ2-7	CASSLTGTGAYEQYF	TGTGCCAGCAGCTTAACTGGGACAGGGGCCTACGAGCAGTACTTC
TRBV5-1	TRBD2	16	-	TRBJ2-7	CASSYRPGLATVEQYF	TGCGCCAGCAGCTACCGCCCGGGACTAGCGACCGTAGAGCAGTACTTC
TRBV11-1	-	14	-	TRBJ1-1	CASSLVQTNTEAFF	TGTGCCAGCAGCTTAGTACAGACGAACACTGAAGCTTTCTTT
TRBV6-6	-	15	-	TRBJ2-7	CASSYGPPEPYEQYF	TGTGCCAGCAGTTACGGCCCACCGGAACCCTACGAGCAGTACTTC
TRBV19	-	12	once	TRBJ1-1	CASTLGNAEAFF	TGTGCCAGTACCCTTGGGAACGCTGAAGCTTTCTTT
TRBV19	-	18	-	TRBJ1-5	CASRWGVTTDSGYQPQHF	TGTGCCAGTAGATGGGGGGTAACGACTGACAGCGGTTATCAGCCCCAGCATTTT
TRBV7-2	-	11	-	TRBJ2-7	CASSPNYEQYF	TGTGCCAGCAGCCCCAACTACGAGCAGTACTTC
TRBV6-5	TRBD2	16	-	TRBJ2-2	CASSYYSSLAAGELFF	TGTGCCAGCAGTTACTATTCCTCACTAGCGGCCGGGGAGCTGTTTTTT
TRBV28	-	14	-	TRBJ2-5	CASKLTQSQETQYF	TGTGCCAGCAAACTTACGCAGTCCCAAGAGACCCAGTACTTC
TRBV2	-	14	once	TRBJ2-7	CASSLWRESYEQYF	TGTGCCAGCAGCCTTTGGAGGGAGTCCTACGAGCAGTACTTC
TRBV27	-	13	-	TRBJ2-7	CASSLFRRDEQYF	TGTGCCAGCAGTTTATTCCGGCGGGACGAGCAGTACTTC
TRBV4-2	-	15	once	TRBJ2-7	CASSQEGEAAYEQYF	TGTGCCAGCAGCCAAGAGGGGGAGGCTGCCTACGAGCAGTACTTC
TRBV11-3	TRBD1	15	-	TRBJ2-7	CASSLGDRPSYEQYF	TGTGCCAGCAGCTTAGGGGACAGGCCCTCCTACGAGCAGTACTTC
TRBV5-4	-	14	-	TRBJ1-1	CASSTDTLNTEAFF	TGTGCCAGCAGCACGGACACGTTGAACACTGAAGCTTTCTTT
TRBV27	TRBD1	15	-	TRBJ2-3	CASRTGTVSTDTQYF	TGTGCCAGCAGAACCGGGACAGTTAGCACAGATACGCAGTATTTT
TRBV27	TRBD1	14	-	TRBJ1-2	CASRAPGQGKGYTF	TGTGCCAGCAGAGCCCCGGGACAGGGTAAGGGCTACACCTTC
TRBV5-4	-	14	-	TRBJ2-5	CASSEQGHQETQYF	TGTGCCAGCAGCGAACAGGGCCACCAAGAGACCCAGTACTTC
TRBV11-2	-	15	-	TRBJ2-5	CASSLAKSLLETQYF	TGTGCCAGCAGCTTAGCTAAGTCGCTCCTAGAGACCCAGTACTTC
TRBV29-1	-	11	-	TRBJ2-3	CSAGLADTQYF	TGCAGCGCGGGACTTGCAGATACGCAGTATTTT
TRBV21-1	-	14	-	TRBJ2-7	CASSKVHTPYEQYF	TGTGCCAGCAGCAAAGTACACACGCCCTACGAGCAGTACTTC
TRBV9	TRBD2	16	once	TRBJ2-5	CASSALGLAGRETQYF	TGTGCCAGCAGCGCCCTGGGACTAGCGGGAAGAGAGACCCAGTACTTC
TRBV6-5	-	15	-	TRBJ1-1	CASNLNSGIGTEAFF	TGTGCCAGCAACCTAAATTCAGGGATTGGCACTGAAGCTTTCTTT
TRBV6-6	TRBD1	15	-	TRBJ1-5	CASSLTGYSNQPQHF	TGTGCCAGCAGTTTGACAGGGTATAGCAATCAGCCCCAGCATTTT
TRBV27	-	14	-	TRBJ1-5	CASSLGLRDQPQHF	TGTGCCAGCAGTTTAGGACTTCGCGATCAGCCCCAGCATTTT
TRBV11-3	-	17	once	TRBJ2-1	CASSSPSGSLGHNEQFF	TGTGCCAGCAGCTCCCCGTCGGGGAGCCTCGGACACAATGAGCAGTTCTTC
TRBV30	-	15	-	TRBJ2-7	CAWSVTSGSTYEQYF	TGTGCCTGGAGTGTAACTTCCGGCAGCACCTACGAGCAGTACTTC
TRBV6-1	TRBD1	14	-	TRBJ1-4	CASTGQGANEKLFF	TGTGCCAGCACCGGACAGGGAGCTAATGAAAAACTGTTTTTT
TRBV19	TRBD1	14	-	TRBJ1-1	CASLPGQGNTEAFF	TGTGCCAGTCTTCCGGGACAGGGAAACACTGAAGCTTTCTTT
TRBV9	-	15	-	TRBJ2-1	CASSELGGPYNEQFF	TGTGCCAGCAGCGAGTTAGGTGGACCCTACAATGAGCAGTTCTTC
TRBV27	-	14	-	TRBJ1-5	CASSLGGMGQPQHF	TGTGCCAGCAGTTTAGGGGGAATGGGGCAGCCCCAGCATTTT
TRBV7-2	-	13	-	TRBJ2-1	CASSPFLNNEQFF	TGTGCCAGCAGCCCTTTCCTCAACAATGAGCAGTTCTTC
TRBV6-6	TRBD1	13	-	TRBJ2-7	CASMGTGDYEQYF	TGTGCCAGCATGGGGACAGGGGACTACGAGCAGTACTTC
TRBV29-1	-	12	-	TRBJ2-1	CSVEGSHNEQFF	TGCAGCGTTGAAGGGTCTCACAATGAGCAGTTCTTC
TRBV6-6	-	13	-	TRBJ2-7	CASSYEGGYEQYF	TGTGCCAGCAGTTACGAGGGGGGGTACGAGCAGTACTTC
TRBV29-1	TRBD1	14	once	TRBJ2-7	CSVDKVGTGFEQYF	TGCAGCGTCGACAAGGTGGGGACAGGGTTCGAGCAGTACTTC